This T cell receptor (beta chain) came from a study of blood T cell repertoires in COVID-19. Clones were sequenced by immunoSEQ multiplex PCR, and TCRdb holds only the in-frame ones, with some missing. The sample contains over 150,000 clones, 80% to 90% of which appear only once. In germline, CDR1 is SGHTA, CDR2 FQGNSA. Trimming cost V 5 bases and J 2 bases; bases outside gene matches: 4. The CDR3 totals 14 residues. The genes are TRBV7-2 and TRBJ1-1; 8 bases are shared with TRBD1. What was sequenced was peripheral blood. The TCR was taken from a woman in her seventies who had recovered from COVID-19. In nucleotides, the CDR3 is TGTGCCAGCAGCAAGGGACAGGCTAACACTGAAGCTTTCTTT. It encodes CASSKGQANTEAFF. Full variable domain (missing parts from reference TRBV7-2 and TRBJ1-1): GAGVSQSPSNKVTEKGKDVELRCDPISGHTALYWYRQSLGQGLEFLIYFQGNSAPDKSGLPSDRFSAERTGGSVSTLTIQRTQQEDSAVYLCASSKGQANTEAFFGQGTRLTVV.